These T cell receptor beta chains were read from a single sample in a study of regulatory T cells in long-lasting Graves disease. TCRdb ran MiXCR on the multiplex PCR reads and lists one entry per CDR3 protein. Of 400,000 to 550,000 distinct CDR3 sequences listed, 15% are singletons. In addition, the sample was reused for a study of T cells in Graves' hyperthyroidism and ophthalmopathy.

The sequencing here drew on peripheral blood mononuclear cells (PBMCs), taken at new diagnosis, from a patient treated with antithyroid drugs. All receptors come from a woman between 25 and 40 years old with Graves disease. Both conserved end residues are part of each CDR3. The D gene is left open where the match is weak. Clone size is not always given. Where it is, it says once, few, many or a class for expanded clones.

>TRBV24-1|TRBJ2-7|many|TRBD2
TGTGCCACCAGTGACCTGACTAGCCCAACGAGCTACGAGCAGTACTTC
CATSDLTSPTSYEQYF
>TRBV6-1|TRBJ2-2|many|.
TGTGCCAGCCCCGGGACGACCGGGGAGCTGTTTTTT
CASPGTTGELFF
>TRBV10-3|TRBJ2-3|.|.
TGTGCCTCGTGGGGCACAGATACGCAGTATTTT
CASWGTDTQYF
>TRBV20-1|TRBJ1-5|few|.
TGCAGTGCTAGAGCTGAGACCTATAGCAATCAGCCCCAGCATTTT
CSARAETYSNQPQHF
>TRBV2|TRBJ1-4|few|.
TGTGCCAGCAGTGTTGTGGGGGAGCGCGAAAAACTGTTTTTT
CASSVVGEREKLFF
>TRBV12-3/TRBV12-4|TRBJ2-5|.|.
TGTTCCAGCAGTGGGGAGACCCAGTACTTC
CSSSGETQYF
>TRBV19|TRBJ1-5|few|.
TGTGCCAGTAGTACTGCACCCGTACAGGGTCAGCCCCAGCATTTT
CASSTAPVQGQPQHF
>TRBV4-1|TRBJ2-2|.|.
TGCGCCAGCAGCCAAGAGGTTGCAAACACCGGGGAGCTGTTTTTT
CASSQEVANTGELFF
>TRBV20-1|TRBJ2-2|.|TRBD2
TGCAGTGTCCGGAAGGTTGGACTAGCGGACACCGGGGAGCTGTTTTTT
CSVRKVGLADTGELFF
>TRBV20-1|TRBJ1-1|many|TRBD1
TGCAGTGCTACAACAGGGGCTAACACTGAAGCTTTCTTT
CSATTGANTEAFF
>TRBV20-1|TRBJ2-2|few|TRBD2
TGCAGTGCTAGAAAGGCAGGGAGGGAGACCGGGGAGCTGTTTTTT
CSARKAGRETGELFF
>TRBV6-1|TRBJ2-7|.|TRBD2
TGTGCCAGCAGTAGTCCTTCTAGCGGGAGGGTCTACGAGCAGTACTTC
CASSSPSSGRVYEQYF
>TRBV5-1|TRBJ2-3|many|TRBD2
TGCGCCAGCAGCGAGGGAGGGGAACCGAGCACAGATACGCAGTATTTT
CASSEGGEPSTDTQYF
>TRBV12-3/TRBV12-4|TRBJ2-1|many|TRBD2
TGTGCCAGCAGTGGGCCCGGGACACATAGCACTAGCGGGAGTTCTGATGAGCAGTTCTTC
CASSGPGTHSTSGSSDEQFF
>TRBV6-1|TRBJ2-2|.|.
TGTGCCAGCAGTAAAAATGGACTACTAGCGAACACCGGGGAGCTGTTTTTT
CASSKNGLLANTGELFF
>TRBV20-1|TRBJ2-1|many|.
TGCAGTCCCAAGGGTGGAGGAAACAATGAGCAGTTCTTC
CSPKGGGNNEQFF
>TRBV20-1|TRBJ2-7|.|TRBD2
TGCAGTGCTAGAGGTAGGACTAGCGGGAGCGGCGAGCAGTACTTC
CSARGRTSGSGEQYF
>TRBV2|TRBJ2-1|many|.
TGTGCCAGCAGTCGAGGCGCCGGGCCTCCCAAATCGGATGAGCAGTTCTTC
CASSRGAGPPKSDEQFF
>TRBV6-1|TRBJ2-1|many|.
TGTGCCAGCAGTCTCTGGGACTACAATGAGCAGTTCTTC
CASSLWDYNEQFF
>TRBV28|TRBJ2-5|many|TRBD2
TGTGCCAGCAGTCCCCAGGAGTGGGAGGGTGTAGAGACCCAGTACTTC
CASSPQEWEGVETQYF
>TRBV6-1|TRBJ2-3|many|TRBD2
TGTGCCAGCAGAAAGCGGGAGGGAATCACAGATACGCAGTATTTT
CASRKREGITDTQYF
>TRBV18|TRBJ2-3|many|.
TGTGCCAGCTCACAGACTAGCACAGATACGCAGTATTTT
CASSQTSTDTQYF
>TRBV4-1|TRBJ1-4|.|.
TGCGCCAGCAGCCGCGGCACAGGGAGAGGTGAGGAAAAACTGTTTTTT
CASSRGTGRGEEKLFF
>TRBV11-2|TRBJ2-1|many|.
TGTGCCAGCAGCTTCCCGAGCGGTAGGGGGAATGAGCAGTTCTTC
CASSFPSGRGNEQFF
>TRBV12-5|TRBJ2-1|.|TRBD2
TGTGCTAGTGGTTCTAGCGGGAGAACCCACAATGAGCAGTTCTTC
CASGSSGRTHNEQFF
>TRBV28|TRBJ1-6|.|.
TGTGCCAGCAGTTTGAGGACAGAGAGCTCCTATAATTCACCCCTCCACTTT
CASSLRTESSYNSPLHF
>TRBV27|TRBJ1-1|.|.
TGTGCCAGCAGCTTCGGGAGGAGCATCACTGAAGCTTTCTTT
CASSFGRSITEAFF
>TRBV12-3/TRBV12-4|TRBJ1-2|.|.
TGTGCCAGCAGGGAGACAGGCTCTAACTATGGCTACACCTTC
CASRETGSNYGYTF
>TRBV5-1|TRBJ2-3|many|TRBD2
TGTGCCAGCTCACTAGCGGGAGAGGCAGATACGCAGTATTTT
CASSLAGEADTQYF
>TRBV12-3/TRBV12-4|TRBJ2-7|many|TRBD2
TGTGCCAGCAGTTTAGAGGTAGGGACTAGCGGGAGACTCGAGCAGTACTTC
CASSLEVGTSGRLEQYF
>TRBV25-1|TRBJ2-5|few|.
TGTGCCAGCAGTGAGGCTCGGGCGTGGGGGGAGACCCAGTACTTC
CASSEARAWGETQYF
>TRBV5-1|TRBJ2-2|once|TRBD2
TGCGCCAGCAGCTTGGCGGGACTAGCGGGAGTAGTCGGGGAGCTGTTTTTT
CASSLAGLAGVVGELFF